The 17 T cell receptor beta chains presented below share a single source sample, sequenced in a study of CD8 T cells in Susac syndrome. After extraction with the RNeasy kit, roughly 0.5 to 1 ug of the RNA was reverse transcribed using random hexamers. TCRdb re-called the immunoSEQ multiplex PCR reads with MiXCR, one entry per CDR3 protein. The data hold approximately 190,000 distinct CDR3 sequences, with around 93% observed a single time. Sequencing was carried out using CD4+ T cells from PBMCs. Every receptor here comes from a human donor in good health.

The chain uses TRBV28 and TRBJ2-7; no reliable D call. The germline V gene encodes CDR1 MDHEN and CDR2 SYDVKM. CDR3 length: 12 residues. V shed 8 bases and J shed 3 bases, with 11 bases lying between them. The CDR3 DNA reads TGTGCCAGCGAACCTCGGAGCTACGAGCAGTACGTC. The encoded protein is CASEPRSYEQYV.

V usage is TRBV7-3 and J usage is TRBJ1-3; D gene unclear. The germline CDR1 and CDR2 sequences are SGHTA and FQGTGA. The CDR3 loop spans 13 amino acids. The V end lost 3 bases, the J end lost 4 bases, and 7 bases lay between the germline ends. CDR3 DNA: TGTGCCAGCAGCTTTGGTCTCGGAAACACCATATATTTT. This encodes CASSFGLGNTIYF.

The V and J genes are TRBV4-3 and TRBJ1-1, with D unresolved. The germline V gene has CDR1 LGHNA and CDR2 YSLEER. V shed 4 bases and J shed 9 bases, with 15 bases lying between them. The CDR3 is 13 amino acids. The CDR3 DNA sequence: TGCGCCAGCAGCCCGGGCAGAGGCCCCCAAGCTTTCTTT. Its translation: CASSPGRGPQAFF.

The chain joins TRBV28 to TRBJ2-1, with TRBD2 identical over 9 bases. J was trimmed by 7 bases and V by 6 bases; bases with no gene match: 16. The CDR3 sequence is 17 residues long. Germline values: CDR1 MDHEN, CDR2 SYDVKM. The CDR3 here is CASSPRGGGGARNEQFF. CDR3 bases: TGTGCCAGCAGCCCAAGGGGCGGCGGGGGGGCTCGGAATGAGCAGTTCTTC.

The V and J genes are TRBV30 and TRBJ2-3, with D possibly TRBD2 on 6 matching bases. Trimming pared 0 bases from V and 0 bases from J, leaving 13 bases between. The CDR3 is 16 amino acids. Looked up from germline, CDR1 is GTSNPN and CDR2 is SVGIG (reference sequence). CDR3 bases: TGTGCCTGGAGTGTATTTTTAGCGGCTAGCACAGATACGCAGTATTTT. Protein sequence: CAWSVFLAASTDTQYF.

V is TRBV2 and J is TRBJ1-5; D is possibly TRBD1 (6 bases). Germline CDR1 SNHLY, CDR2 FYNNEI. This CDR3 is 13 amino acids long. V was trimmed by 7 bases and J by 5 bases, leaving 12 bases between them. This chain's CDR3 is CASKQGVDQPQHF. The CDR3 DNA reads TGTGCCAGCAAACAGGGTGTGGATCAGCCCCAGCATTTT.

The chain combines TRBV6-5 with TRBJ1-1, with TRBD1 as a possible D gene (5 bases). Trimming cost V 6 bases and J 8 bases, with 22 bases left between them. Germline V gene sequence: CDR1 MNHEY, CDR2 SVGAGI. This CDR3 has 15 amino acids. CDR3 amino acids: CASRKVQGSGQEAFF. The CDR3 nucleotides read TGTGCCAGCAGGAAGGTGCAGGGCTCAGGTCAAGAAGCTTTCTTT.

V is TRBV3-1 and J is TRBJ2-1; 10 bases line up with TRBD1. CDR1 is LGHDT and CDR2 is YNNKEL in the germline V gene (reference sequence). V lost 0 bases to trimming and J lost 2 bases; unmatched junction nucleotides: 4. This CDR3 spans 17 amino acids. The CDR3 reads CASSQDRGQGTYNEQFF. In DNA form, the CDR3 reads TGTGCCAGCAGCCAAGATCGGGGACAGGGGACCTACAATGAGCAGTTCTTC.

The CDR3 reads CSARGLAGARTDTQYF. The CDR3 nucleotides are TGCAGTGCTAGAGGACTAGCGGGGGCTCGCACAGATACGCAGTATTTT. V and J are TRBV20-1 and TRBJ2-3, with TRBD2 matching over 12 bases. Losses at the gene ends were 1 base for V and 1 base for J; bases not matched to a gene: 3. CDR3 length: 16 amino acids. Looked up from germline, CDR1 is DFQATT and CDR2 is SNEGSKA (reference sequence).

V gene TRBV3-1 combines with J gene TRBJ1-2; TRBD1 agrees at 7 bases. This CDR3 comprises 14 residues. The J segment lost 6 bases and the V segment lost 4 bases, leaving 8 bases of the junction unmatched. Germline CDR1 and CDR2: LGHDT and YNNKEL (reference sequence). CDR3 DNA: TGTGCCAGCAGCCCTCCCGCCGGGACAGATGGCTACACCTTC. It encodes CASSPPAGTDGYTF.

This sequence joins TRBV5-1 and TRBJ1-1, with a tentative D call TRBD1 (6 bases). This CDR3 is 15 amino acids long. Germline CDR1 is SGHRS and CDR2 is YFSETQ. Between the trimmed V and J ends, which lost 4 bases and 8 bases, there was a span of 21 bases. DNA for the CDR3: TGCGCCAGCAGCGCCTGGAGGGGGGTCCAGGGGGAAGCTTTCTTT. It codes for CASSAWRGVQGEAFF.

J is TRBJ2-7 and V is TRBV28; TRBD1 matches 8 bases. The CDR3 has 15 amino acids. Germline values: CDR1 MDHEN, CDR2 SYDVKM. V was clipped by 4 bases and J by 6 bases; unmatched bases: 11. The CDR3 DNA follows: TGTGCCAGCAGTTCGCCTCAGGGGGCGCGAGCCGAGCAGTACTTC. It is translated as CASSSPQGARAEQYF. The complete variable domain, with remaining parts taken from reference TRBV28 and TRBJ2-7, reads DVKVTQSSRYLVKRTGEKVFLECVQDMDHENMFWYRQDPGLGLRLIYFSYDVKMKEKGDIPEGYSVSREKKERFSLILESASTNQTSMYLCASSSPQGARAEQYFGPGTRLTVT.

The chain links TRBV5-1 to TRBJ1-5; D gene unclear. Trimming left V 0 bases short and J 12 bases short, with 10 bases between. The germline V gene encodes CDR1 SGHRS and CDR2 YFSETQ. The CDR3 is 12 amino acids. CDR3 in DNA: TGCGCCAGCAGCTTGGATGGGCGTCTCCAGCATTTT. This gives the protein CASSLDGRLQHF. Variable domain in full (rest from reference TRBV5-1 and TRBJ1-5): KAGVTQTPRYLIKTRGQQVTLSCSPISGHRSVSWYQQTPGQGLQFLFEYFSETQRNKGNFPGRFSGRQFSNSRSEMNVSTLELGDSALYLCASSLDGRLQHFGDGTRLSIL.

The chain uses TRBV9 and TRBJ1-6, with 7 bases matching TRBD1. In germline, CDR1 is SGDLS, CDR2 YYNGEE. The CDR3 length is 14 residues. V was pared by 7 bases and J by 7 bases, with 8 bases of the junction left unmatched. The CDR3: CASSPGQINSPLHF. The CDR3, as DNA: TGTGCCAGCTCGCCGGGACAGATCAATTCACCCCTCCACTTT.

The chain combines TRBV3-1 with TRBJ1-1, with 7 nucleotides matching TRBD1. V was clipped by 1 base and J by 4 bases; unmatched bases: 3. This CDR3 is built from 14 residues. The germline V gene encodes CDR1 LGHDT and CDR2 YNNKEL (reference sequence). CDR3 nucleotides: TGTGCCAGCAGCCAAGTCAGGGGGGTCACTGAAGCTTTCTTT. It yields the protein CASSQVRGVTEAFF.

V is TRBV10-3 and J is TRBJ2-3; D unresolved. CDR3 size: 12 residues. The germline gives CDR1 ENHRY, CDR2 SYGVKD. With 6 bases removed from V and 5 bases from J, the gap between germline ends came to 9 bases. The CDR3 DNA follows: TGTGCCATCAGCCCGGTTGGAGATACGCAGTATTTT. Translating gives CAISPVGDTQYF.

V and J are TRBV20-1 and TRBJ2-5; the D is unclear. CDR3 length: 12 residues. V dropped 3 bases and J dropped 7 bases, with 12 bases sitting between them. CDR1 is DFQATT, CDR2 SNEGSKA, per germline (reference sequence). The CDR3 nucleotides read TGCAGTGCTAGCGGTGCTCTTGGGACCCAGTACTTC. This gives the protein CSASGALGTQYF.